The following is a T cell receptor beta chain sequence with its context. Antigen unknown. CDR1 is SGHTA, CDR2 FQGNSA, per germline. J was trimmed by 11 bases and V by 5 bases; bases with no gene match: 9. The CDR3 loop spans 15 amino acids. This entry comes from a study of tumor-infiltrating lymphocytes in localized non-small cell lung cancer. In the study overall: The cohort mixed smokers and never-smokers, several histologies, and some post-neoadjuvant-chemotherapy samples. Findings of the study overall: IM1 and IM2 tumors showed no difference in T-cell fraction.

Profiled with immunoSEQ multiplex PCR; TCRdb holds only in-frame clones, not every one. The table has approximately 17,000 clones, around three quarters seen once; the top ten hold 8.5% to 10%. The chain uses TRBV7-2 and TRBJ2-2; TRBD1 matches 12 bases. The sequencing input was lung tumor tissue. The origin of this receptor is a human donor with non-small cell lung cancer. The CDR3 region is CASSGTGQGAGELFF. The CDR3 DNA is TGTGCCAGCAGCGGCACGGGACAGGGGGCTGGTGAGCTGTTTTTT.